These 7 T cell receptor beta chains were all obtained from the same sample, sequenced in a study of OX40 agonist ivuxolimab in advanced cancers. Assay used: immunoSEQ multiplex PCR; TCRdb lists only in-frame clones, some missing. The sample has roughly 63,000 clones; roughly nine tenths are singletons. Sequenced material: CD4+ or CD8+ T cells sorted from blood, taken in a trial of the OX40 agonist ivuxolimab. The receptors originated from an adult with an advanced solid tumor such as melanoma, head and neck, liver or kidney cancer.

This clone was detected a few times. The rearrangement links TRBV18 to TRBJ2-7; D remains ambiguous. V was shortened by 3 bases and J by 2 bases, with 17 bases between the two germline ends. This CDR3 has 16 amino acids. Germline CDR1 is KGHSH and CDR2 is LQKENI. In nucleotides, the CDR3 is TGTGCCAGCTCACCGGTCGGCAGCACTTTGACCTACGAGCAGTACTTC. It yields the protein CASSPVGSTLTYEQYF.

The chain employs TRBV6-5 and TRBJ1-2; D unresolved. V was pared by 6 bases and J by 8 bases, with 10 bases between. The CDR3 runs 11 residues. Germline assignment: CDR1 MNHEY and CDR2 SVGAGI. CDR3 amino acids: CASSDPAGYTF. The CDR3 bases are TGTGCCAGCAGCGACCCTGCGGGCTACACCTTC.

This chain joins TRBV7-8 and TRBJ1-1, with a tentative D call TRBD1 (5 bases). This CDR3 comprises 14 residues. CDR1 and CDR2 (germline): SGHVS, FQNEAQ. V was cut by 5 bases and J by 2 bases, with 12 bases left in between. CDR3 coding DNA: TGTGCCAGCAGCGCCCTGAGGGGAAACACTGAAGCTTTCTTT. The encoded protein is CASSALRGNTEAFF.

The chain joins TRBV2 to TRBJ2-1; TRBD2 aligns across 8 bases. Germline trimming cut 8 bases from V and 7 bases from J; bases unmatched to any gene: 13. Germline V gene data show CDR1 as SNHLY and CDR2 as FYNNEI. The CDR3 covers 15 residues. The CDR3 sequence is CASRRTGGPANEQFF. The CDR3 DNA sequence: TGTGCCAGCCGGCGAACGGGAGGGCCTGCTAATGAGCAGTTCTTC.

J is TRBJ2-3 and V is TRBV11-2; TRBD2 is a possible D gene (6 bases). V lost 1 base to trimming and J lost 6 bases, with 14 bases between them. The germline gives CDR1 SGHAT, CDR2 FQNNGV. There are 15 residues in the CDR3. In DNA form, the CDR3 reads TGTGCCAGCAGCTTAGGAGGACGGAGGGAGGATACGCAGTATTTT. Protein sequence: CASSLGGRREDTQYF.

The rearrangement uses TRBV11-2 and TRBJ2-6; unclear D gene. Per the germline V gene, CDR1 is SGHAT and CDR2 is FQNNGV. The CDR3 totals 16 residues. The germline V and J ends were trimmed by 1 base and 0 bases, with 7 bases remaining between them. The CDR3 loop reads CASSLVYVSGANVLTF. The CDR3 bases are TGTGCCAGCAGCTTAGTCTATGTCTCTGGGGCCAACGTCCTGACTTTC.

The chain links TRBV27 to TRBJ1-5; 8 nucleotides agree with TRBD1. The trim removed 4 bases at V and 10 bases at J, leaving 3 bases unmatched. This CDR3 has 12 residues. Germline V gene data show CDR1 as MNHEY and CDR2 as SMNVEV (reference sequence). The CDR3 protein is CASSYGQGPQHF. The CDR3 DNA follows: TGTGCCAGCAGTTACGGACAGGGACCCCAGCATTTT.